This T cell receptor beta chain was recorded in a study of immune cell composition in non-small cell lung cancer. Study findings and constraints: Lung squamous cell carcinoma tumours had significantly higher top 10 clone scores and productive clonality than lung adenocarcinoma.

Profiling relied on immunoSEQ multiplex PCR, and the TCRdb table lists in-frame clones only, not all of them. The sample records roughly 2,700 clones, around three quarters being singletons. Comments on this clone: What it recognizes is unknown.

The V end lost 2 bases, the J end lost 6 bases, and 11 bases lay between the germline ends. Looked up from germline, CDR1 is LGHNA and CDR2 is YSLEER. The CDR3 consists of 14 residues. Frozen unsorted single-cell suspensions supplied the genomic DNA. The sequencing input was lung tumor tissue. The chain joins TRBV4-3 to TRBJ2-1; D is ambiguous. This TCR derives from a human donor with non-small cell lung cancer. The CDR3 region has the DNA TGCGCCAGCAGCCAATCTCGGTCCCCCAATGAGCAGTTCTTC. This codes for CASSQSRSPNEQFF.